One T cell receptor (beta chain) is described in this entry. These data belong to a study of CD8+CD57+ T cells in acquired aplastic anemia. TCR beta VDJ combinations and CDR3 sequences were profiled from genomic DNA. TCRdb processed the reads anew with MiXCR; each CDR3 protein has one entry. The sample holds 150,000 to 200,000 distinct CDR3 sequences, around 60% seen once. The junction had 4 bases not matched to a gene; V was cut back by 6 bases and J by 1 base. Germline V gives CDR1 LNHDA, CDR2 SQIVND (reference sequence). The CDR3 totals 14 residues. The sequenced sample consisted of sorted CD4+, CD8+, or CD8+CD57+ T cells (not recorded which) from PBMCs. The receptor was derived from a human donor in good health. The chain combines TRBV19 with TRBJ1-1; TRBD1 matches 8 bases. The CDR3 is CASRKGQANTEAFF. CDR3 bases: TGTGCCAGTAGGAAGGGACAGGCGAACACTGAAGCTTTCTTT.